This TCR beta chain was obtained from a study of cytomegalovirus exposure and HLA in healthy donors (dated by TCRdb to about 2017). As for the study more broadly: In an earlier analysis of roughly 500 of the donors, 276 Gb of sequence data and 95 million to 130 million unique TCR beta sequences from about 180 million T cells were reported. An early release covering around 630 HLA-typed donors comprised 250 to 350 gigabases of sequencing data and about 90 million unique TCR sequences. Of the roughly 400 genotyped donors, approximately 81% were placed in the genetic ancestry cluster associated with self-reported Caucasian donors. The study aimed to test whether signatures of past pathogen exposure could be identified by cataloging public T cell receptors. The study used immunosequencing to profile the T cell repertoires of 666 subjects and linked those repertoires to cytomegalovirus serostatus. Besides the first cohort of some 670 subjects, a separate validation cohort made up of roughly 120 different subjects was used. To predict cytomegalovirus infection status, the study brought together high-throughput TCR immunosequencing, statistical association of individual TCRs with disease status, and machine learning. A later analysis re-analyzed previously published TCR beta repertoires from 660 or so donors and added high-resolution HLA genotyping to study TCR occurrence patterns. In the later analysis, no new phenotypic data were used to find candidate immune exposures; instead, reliance was placed on TCR beta sequences and their occurrence across donors. An earlier analysis of roughly 580 of the donors used high-throughput TCR beta sequencing to judge whether each TCR beta V gene segment behaved as functional or pseudogenic. Alongside the repertoire data, information on donor age, sex, ethnicity and CMV serostatus was compiled. Genome-wide SNP genotypes for about 65% of the roughly 670 donors were used in a later genetic analysis, which treated that subset as a discovery cohort. All discovery cohort repertoires had been generated using a single sequencing platform. HLA typing covered class I and class II loci at four-digit resolution. Typing coverage varied by locus: about 629-640 donors for A, B, C, DRB1 and DQB1; roughly 510 for DQA1; more than 600 for DPA1; 400 to 480 for DPB1. Roughly 5 DR-DQ haplotypes were handled as single units for association and clustering because linkage in the cohort was strong. Across some 400 genotyped donors of the cohort, an average of roughly 200,000 unique TCR beta nucleotide sequences per donor were sequenced, and approximately 19% of those sequences were non-productive.

This clone came up a few times. What this receptor recognizes is not known. One base away there is no much larger clone; base qualities are not given. Libraries were made using the immunoSEQ multiplex PCR assay. For the multiplex PCR, a mixture combining 60 forward primers for TCR Vbeta segments and 13 reverse primers for TCR Jbeta segments was used. Amplification of the CDR3 region of rearranged TCR beta genes was performed with a multiplex PCR assay on genomic DNA. The Illumina HiSeq System was used to sequence the amplified TCR beta libraries as 87-base-pair reads. Per the authors' processing: A later analysis counted tens of millions of unique TCR beta chains across the 700 or so repertoires, and some 11 million of these chains were shared by at least two donors. Raw reads were error-corrected and collapsed into unique sequences by a nearest-neighbor algorithm in which closely related sequences were merged to remove PCR and sequencing errors. Alignment of CDR3 sequences to IMGT reference sequences was used to assign V, D and J gene segments. For a sequence to be retained, a match of at least six nucleotides was required to both a V gene segment and a J gene segment. A rearrangement was called productive if the CDR3 had no stop codons and remained in frame with V and J, and every other rearrangement was called non-productive. Following IMGT convention, CDR3 was defined as the stretch from the second conserved V-encoded cysteine up to the conserved J-encoded phenylalanine. The earlier analysis of 450 to 750 of the donors excluded any sequence lacking an unambiguous match to a single V gene segment. In an earlier analysis of some 590 of the donors, V segments were called functional above 56.7% productive rearrangements and were called segregating when the between-donor standard deviation exceeded 5%. A statistical classification framework was built for diagnosing cytomegalovirus status from the catalog of TCR beta chain sequences. V and J gene assignment, in a later analysis, came from comparing TCR nucleotide sequences with IMGT/GENE-DB human TR gene sequences. The TCRdist pipeline was used in a later analysis to assign CDR3 sequences and most-parsimonious VDJ recombination scenarios. In a later analysis, each TCR beta chain was defined by its CDR3 amino acid sequence together with its V-gene family, and reads without a unique V-gene family were excluded. To address suspected cross-contamination and a sequencing artifact, a later analysis removed a few hundred highly shared, low-generation-probability nucleotide sequences. A later analysis calculated a clonal expansion index for each public chain from normalized within-repertoire ranks of inferred template counts. In a later analysis, generation probabilities were computed with a VDJ recombination model fitted to out-of-frame rearrangements, and the resulting probabilities were checked against IGoR. In a later analysis, TCR-TCR, TCR-HLA and TCR-CMV co-occurrence was scored with hypergeometric tests, and a repertoire-size bias correction was applied to TCR pairs. In a later analysis, false discovery rates were estimated by permuting HLA or CMV assignments 20 times. In a later analysis, co-occurring TCRs were grouped with DBSCAN, and TCRdist sequence similarity was added when clustering was performed within HLA-allele-positive subsets. Co-occurrence clustering excluded repertoires with fewer than 30,000 or more than 120,000 public chains, plus five with anomalous nucleotide sharing. TCRdb holds this immuneACCESS table with in-frame rearrangements only. Some clones are missing; in checked studies, unresolved V genes explain under half, and the rest has no known cause. V and J calls and clone size follow that table, whereas D and trimming were derived from the DNA. Within this sample are around 130,000 clones, with around 8.5% of them counted one time only. In total, the top ten clones hold about 5.5% of the sample.

Summary of the overall study and its limitations: A cluster of highly shared sequence variants was judged likely to represent a technical artifact of the sequencing pipeline. A further reported finding was that TCR beta sequences accurately predicted the HLA-A and HLA-B alleles for most subjects in the first cohort. Correlated functional status among segregating V segments might be attributable to linkage disequilibrium, but an unknown experimental factor could not be ruled out. It was suggested by the authors that the approach could potentially be generalized to other disease states and immunological phenotypes. A later analysis found that most CMV-associated TCR beta chains appeared HLA-restricted, with HLA associations seemingly driven largely by CMV exposure. CMV serostatus was the only immune exposure information available for the cohort. At a false discovery rate of 0.05, a later analysis linked about 16,000 TCR beta sequences to specific HLA alleles. Over 15 rarely observed V segments, including chromosome 9 orphons, were excluded from the earlier analysis of just under 600 of the donors because counts were too low. According to a later analysis, parvovirus B19, influenza, CMV and Epstein-Barr virus appeared linked to several top co-occurrence clusters. The study listed 164 TCR beta chains as associated with cytomegalovirus. Because HLA typing was missing for some donors at each locus, association tests included only the typed subset. A later analysis found that HLA-associated TCR beta chains were more clonally expanded and had lower generation probabilities than equally common non-associated chains. An earlier analysis of around 500 of the donors showed that most TCR beta V segments appeared in productive rearrangements either about 90% or about 30% of the time, which broadly matched IMGT annotations. An association between a missense DCLRE1C variant and V-gene and J-gene trimming of TCR beta chains was found in a later genetic analysis and replicated in an independent cohort. The cohort was sequenced for TCR beta chains only, and without alpha or paired-chain data the features that could be detected were limited. In both the original and validation cohorts, the classifier was reported to diagnose cytomegalovirus status with high specificity and sensitivity. According to a later genetic analysis, donors in an Asian-associated ancestry cluster had fewer N-insertions in productive TCRs than the approximately 650-donor mean. Three of the identified cytomegalovirus-associated TCR beta chains were confirmed in vitro to be specific for cytomegalovirus antigens. A later analysis found that TCR association rates varied across HLA loci, with DRB1 alleles showing the most associated TCRs and HLA-C alleles the fewest. Roughly uniform sequencing depth across donors was assumed in presence/absence analyses, although this assumption may not hold. Strong co-occurrence of HLA alleles, especially DR and DQ, made assigning TCR associations to individual alleles difficult. While some public TCRs were present in many individuals, most TCR sequences turned up only very rarely across donors.

In total, 666 healthy bone marrow donors made up the cohort. Cohort members were all nominally healthy when sampled, although unrecorded immune exposures were likely present. The donor was CMV seronegative and was included in the group of hundreds of seronegative cohort members. A peripheral blood sample was collected from each donor, and TCR beta sequencing was performed on peripheral blood mononuclear cells. The Qiagen DNeasy Blood Extraction Kit was used to extract genomic DNA from the blood cell samples. Sequenced input: PBMCs. This sequence was found in a middle-aged man in good health and CMV-seronegative.

The nucleotide sequence reads as follows: TGCGCCAGCAGCTTGAGGCTAGCGGGGGGGTCCGGCGAGCAGTACTTC. This yields the protein CASSLRLAGGSGEQYF. The V gene is TRBV5-1 and the J gene is TRBJ2-7; 12 bases in between match TRBD2. According to the germline V gene, CDR1 reads SGHRS and CDR2 reads YFSETQ. The CDR3 spans 16 residues, from the cysteine through the phenylalanine. Solely the CDR3 DNA is kept, with 48 bases framed from the first base. Trimming removed 1 base from V and 6 bases from J; the gene matches leave 8 bases unexplained.